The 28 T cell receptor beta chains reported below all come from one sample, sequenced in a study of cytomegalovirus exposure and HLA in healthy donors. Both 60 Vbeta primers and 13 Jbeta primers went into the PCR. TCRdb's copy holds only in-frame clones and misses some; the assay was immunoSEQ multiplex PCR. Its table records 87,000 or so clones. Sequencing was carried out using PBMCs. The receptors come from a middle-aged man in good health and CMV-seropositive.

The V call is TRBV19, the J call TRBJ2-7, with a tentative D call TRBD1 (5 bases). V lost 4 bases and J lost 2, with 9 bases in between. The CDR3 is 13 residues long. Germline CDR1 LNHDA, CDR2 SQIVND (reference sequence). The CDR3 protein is CASSTQVTYEQYF. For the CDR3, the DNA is TGTGCCAGTAGTACACAGGTTACCTACGAGCAGTACTTC.

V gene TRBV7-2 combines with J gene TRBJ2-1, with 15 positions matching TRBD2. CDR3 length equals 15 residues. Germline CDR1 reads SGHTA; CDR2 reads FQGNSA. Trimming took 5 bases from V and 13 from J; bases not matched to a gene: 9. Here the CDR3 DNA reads TGTGCCAGCAGCCTAGAGGGGGGACTAGCGGGAGGTCAGTTCTTC. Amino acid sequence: CASSLEGGLAGGQFF.

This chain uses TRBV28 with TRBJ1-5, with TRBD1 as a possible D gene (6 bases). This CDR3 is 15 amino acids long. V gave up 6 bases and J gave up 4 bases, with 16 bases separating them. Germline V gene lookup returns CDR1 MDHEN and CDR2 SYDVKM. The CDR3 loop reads CASSPRTAYNQPQHF. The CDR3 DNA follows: TGTGCCAGCAGCCCGAGGACAGCGTATAATCAGCCCCAGCATTTT.

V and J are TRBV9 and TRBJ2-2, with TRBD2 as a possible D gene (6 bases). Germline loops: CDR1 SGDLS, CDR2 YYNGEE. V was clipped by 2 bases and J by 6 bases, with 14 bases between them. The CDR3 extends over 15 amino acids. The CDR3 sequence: CASSVGGTLPGELFF. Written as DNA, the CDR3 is TGTGCCAGCAGCGTTGGGGGGACCCTCCCCGGGGAGCTGTTTTTT.

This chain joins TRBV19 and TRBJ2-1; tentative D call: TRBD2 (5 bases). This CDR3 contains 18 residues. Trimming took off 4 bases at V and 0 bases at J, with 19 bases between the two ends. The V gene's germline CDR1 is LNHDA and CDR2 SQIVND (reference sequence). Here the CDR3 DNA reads TGTGCCAGTAGTACCGGTATATTAGCGCGGAGCTCCTACAATGAGCAGTTCTTC. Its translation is CASSTGILARSSYNEQFF.

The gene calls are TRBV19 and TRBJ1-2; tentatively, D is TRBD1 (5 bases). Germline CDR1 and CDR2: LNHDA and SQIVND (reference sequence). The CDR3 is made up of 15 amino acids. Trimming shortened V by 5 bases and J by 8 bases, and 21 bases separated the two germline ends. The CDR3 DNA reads TGTGCCAGTAGTTCCCAGGGCGAGGCTTTCCAGGGCTACACCTTC. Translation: CASSSQGEAFQGYTF.

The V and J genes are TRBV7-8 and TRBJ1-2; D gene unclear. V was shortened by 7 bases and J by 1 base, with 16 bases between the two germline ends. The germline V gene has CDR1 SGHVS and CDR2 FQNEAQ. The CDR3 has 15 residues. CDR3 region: CASTLVADYNYGYTF. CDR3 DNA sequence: TGTGCCAGCACCCTTGTGGCCGACTATAACTATGGCTACACCTTC.

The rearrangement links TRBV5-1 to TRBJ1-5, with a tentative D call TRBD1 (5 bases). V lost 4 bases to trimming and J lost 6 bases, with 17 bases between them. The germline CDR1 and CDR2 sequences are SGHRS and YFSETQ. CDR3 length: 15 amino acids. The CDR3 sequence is CASSPLGVGGQPQHF. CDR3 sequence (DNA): TGCGCCAGCAGCCCCCTAGGGGTCGGCGGTCAGCCCCAGCATTTT.

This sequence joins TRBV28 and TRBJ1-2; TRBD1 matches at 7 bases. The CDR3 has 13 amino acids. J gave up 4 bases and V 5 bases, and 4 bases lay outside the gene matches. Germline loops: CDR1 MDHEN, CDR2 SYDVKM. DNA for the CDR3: TGTGCCAGCAGTCTCCGGGACAGCTATGGCTACACCTTC. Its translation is CASSLRDSYGYTF.

In DNA form, the CDR3 reads TGTGCCAGCAGTAGCCTCTCCCGGACAGGGAGGTACGAGCAGTACTTC. Its protein is CASSSLSRTGRYEQYF. The V and J genes are TRBV27 and TRBJ2-7; 8 nucleotides line up with TRBD1. The CDR3 has 16 amino acids. Trimming took 5 bases from V and 4 from J; bases not matched to a gene: 13. Germline values: CDR1 MNHEY, CDR2 SMNVEV (reference sequence).

The CDR3 is CASSQDWGERETQYF. Written as DNA, the CDR3 is TGCGCCAGCAGCCAAGATTGGGGAGAGAGGGAGACCCAGTACTTC. The chain recombines TRBV4-3 with TRBJ2-5; D may be TRBD2 (5 bases). Germline V gene data show CDR1 as LGHNA and CDR2 as YSLEER. CDR3 size: 15 residues. Trimming shortened V by 0 bases and J by 5 bases, and 13 bases separated the two germline ends.

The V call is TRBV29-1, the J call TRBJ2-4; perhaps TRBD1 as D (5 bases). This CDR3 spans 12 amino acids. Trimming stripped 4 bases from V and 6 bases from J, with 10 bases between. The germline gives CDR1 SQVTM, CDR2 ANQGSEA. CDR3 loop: CSVVTGGNIQYF. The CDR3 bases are TGCAGCGTTGTTACAGGTGGAAACATTCAGTACTTC.

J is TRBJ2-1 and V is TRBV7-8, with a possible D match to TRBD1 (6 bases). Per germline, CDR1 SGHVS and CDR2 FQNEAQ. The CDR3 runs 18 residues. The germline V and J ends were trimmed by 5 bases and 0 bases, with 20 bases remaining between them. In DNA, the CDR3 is TGTGCCAGCAGCCCGGGACGTTCAGGACAGAGCTCCTACAATGAGCAGTTCTTC. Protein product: CASSPGRSGQSSYNEQFF.

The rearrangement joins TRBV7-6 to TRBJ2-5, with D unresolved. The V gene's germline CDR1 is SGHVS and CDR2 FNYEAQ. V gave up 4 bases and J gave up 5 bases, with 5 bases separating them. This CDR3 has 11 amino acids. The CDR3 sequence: CASSSPETQYF. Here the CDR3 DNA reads TGTGCCAGCAGCTCCCCGGAGACCCAGTACTTC.

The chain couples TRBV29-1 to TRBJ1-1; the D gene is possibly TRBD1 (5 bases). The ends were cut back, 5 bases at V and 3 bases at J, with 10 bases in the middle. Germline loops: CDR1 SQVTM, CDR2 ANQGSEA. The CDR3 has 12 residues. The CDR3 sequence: CSVQGADTEAFF. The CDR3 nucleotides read TGCAGCGTTCAGGGTGCGGACACTGAAGCTTTCTTT.

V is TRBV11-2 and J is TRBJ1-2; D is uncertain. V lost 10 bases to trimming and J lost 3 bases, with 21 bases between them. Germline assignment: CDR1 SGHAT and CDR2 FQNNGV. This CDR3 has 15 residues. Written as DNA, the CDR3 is TGTGCCACCTATAACGTACGCAGGAAGCACTATGGCTACACCTTC. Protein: CATYNVRRKHYGYTF.

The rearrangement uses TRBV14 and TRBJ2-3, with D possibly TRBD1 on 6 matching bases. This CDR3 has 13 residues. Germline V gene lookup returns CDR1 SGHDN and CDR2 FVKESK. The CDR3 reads CATLESGADTQYF. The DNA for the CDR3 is TGTGCGACATTAGAGTCAGGGGCGGATACGCAGTATTTT.

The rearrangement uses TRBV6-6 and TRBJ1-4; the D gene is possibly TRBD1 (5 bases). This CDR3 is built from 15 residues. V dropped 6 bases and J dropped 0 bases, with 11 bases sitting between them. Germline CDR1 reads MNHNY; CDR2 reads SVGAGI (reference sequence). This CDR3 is CASSPGHSTNEKLFF. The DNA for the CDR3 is TGTGCCAGCAGCCCAGGACACTCAACTAATGAAAAACTGTTTTTT.

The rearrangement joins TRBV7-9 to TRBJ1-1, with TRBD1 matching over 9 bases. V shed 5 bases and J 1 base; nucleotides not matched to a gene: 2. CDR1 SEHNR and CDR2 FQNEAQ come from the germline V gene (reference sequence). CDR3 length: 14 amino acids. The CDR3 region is CASSPGQGNTEAFF. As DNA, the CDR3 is TGTGCCAGCAGCCCGGGACAGGGGAACACTGAAGCTTTCTTT. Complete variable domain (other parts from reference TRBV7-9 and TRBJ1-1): DTGVSQNPRHKITKRGQNVTFRCDPISEHNRLYWYRQTLGQGPEFLTYFQNEAQLEKSRLLSDRFSAERPKGSFSTLEIQRTEQGDSAMYLCASSPGQGNTEAFFGQGTRLTVV.

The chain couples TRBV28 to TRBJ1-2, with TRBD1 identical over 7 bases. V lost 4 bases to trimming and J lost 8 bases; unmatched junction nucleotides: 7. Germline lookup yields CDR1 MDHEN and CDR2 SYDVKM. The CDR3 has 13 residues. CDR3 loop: CASSSGTVVGYTF. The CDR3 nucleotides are TGTGCCAGCAGTTCGGGGACAGTCGTCGGCTACACCTTC.

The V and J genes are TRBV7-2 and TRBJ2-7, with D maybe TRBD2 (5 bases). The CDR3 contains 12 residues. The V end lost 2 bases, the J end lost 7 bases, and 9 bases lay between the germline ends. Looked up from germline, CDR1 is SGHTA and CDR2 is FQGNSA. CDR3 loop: CASSLRGGEQYF. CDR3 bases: TGTGCCAGCAGCTTACGGGGTGGGGAGCAGTACTTC.

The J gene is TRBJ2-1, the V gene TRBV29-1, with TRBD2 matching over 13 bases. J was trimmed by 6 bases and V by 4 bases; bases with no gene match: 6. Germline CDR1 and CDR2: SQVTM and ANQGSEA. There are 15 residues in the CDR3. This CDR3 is CSVVGLAGVGNEQFF. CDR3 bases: TGCAGCGTTGTTGGACTAGCGGGAGTGGGCAATGAGCAGTTCTTC.

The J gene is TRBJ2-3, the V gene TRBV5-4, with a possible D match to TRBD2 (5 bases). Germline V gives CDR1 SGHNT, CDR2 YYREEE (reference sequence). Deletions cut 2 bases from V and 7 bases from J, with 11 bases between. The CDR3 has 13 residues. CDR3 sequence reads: CASSLEFGNTQYF. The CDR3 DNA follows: TGTGCCAGCAGCTTAGAATTCGGGAATACGCAGTATTTT.

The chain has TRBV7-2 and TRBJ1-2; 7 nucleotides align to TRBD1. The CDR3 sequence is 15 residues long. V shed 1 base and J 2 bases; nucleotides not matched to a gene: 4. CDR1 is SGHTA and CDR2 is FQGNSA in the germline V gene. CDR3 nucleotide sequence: TGTGCCAGCAGCTTAGACCCACAGGGGAACTATGGCTACACCTTC. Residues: CASSLDPQGNYGYTF.

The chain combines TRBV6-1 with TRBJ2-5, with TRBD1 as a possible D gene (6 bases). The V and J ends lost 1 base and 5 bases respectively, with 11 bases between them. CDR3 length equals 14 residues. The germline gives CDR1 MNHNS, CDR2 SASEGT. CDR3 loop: CASSEEGGRETQYF. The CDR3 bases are TGTGCCAGCAGTGAAGAAGGGGGTCGGGAGACCCAGTACTTC.

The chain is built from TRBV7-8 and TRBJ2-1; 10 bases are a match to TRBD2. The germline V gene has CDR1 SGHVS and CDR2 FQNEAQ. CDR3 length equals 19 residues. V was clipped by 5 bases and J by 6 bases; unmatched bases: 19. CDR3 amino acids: CASSPTRIALSGRFNEQFF. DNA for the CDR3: TGTGCCAGCAGCCCGACTCGGATCGCCCTTAGCGGGAGGTTCAATGAGCAGTTCTTC.

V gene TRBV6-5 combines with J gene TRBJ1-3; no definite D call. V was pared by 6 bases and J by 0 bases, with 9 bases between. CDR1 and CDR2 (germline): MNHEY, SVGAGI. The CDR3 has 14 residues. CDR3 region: CASSPKHSGNTIYF. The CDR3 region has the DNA TGTGCCAGCAGCCCCAAACACTCTGGAAACACCATATATTTT.

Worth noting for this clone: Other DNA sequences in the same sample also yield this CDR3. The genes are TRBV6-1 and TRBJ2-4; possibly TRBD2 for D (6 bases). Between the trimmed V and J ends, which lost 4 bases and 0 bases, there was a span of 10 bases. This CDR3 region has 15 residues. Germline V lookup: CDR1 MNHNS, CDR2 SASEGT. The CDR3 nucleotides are TGTGCCAGCAGTGGGGACTTTTTAGCCAAAAACATTCAGTACTTC. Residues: CASSGDFLAKNIQYF.